This T cell receptor beta chain was profiled in a study of human T cells and chemical hapten exposure. Study at large: The upper back received 0.01% DPC by patch testing, with results read at 6 days.

MiXCR, run by TCRdb on the RACE reads, gives a single entry per CDR3 protein. The table shows about 120,000 distinct CDR3 sequences, with roughly 15% occurring only once. V dropped 5 bases and J dropped 1 base, with 10 bases sitting between them. The CDR3 is made up of 14 amino acids. Only a few counts were recorded for this clonotype. The time point is: patch test 1, 2 weeks after DPC sensitization. As to treatment: therapeutic diphenylcyclopropenone sensitization with weekly scalp DPC. Alopecia patients, 18 to 70 years old and DPC-suitable, served as donors. Sequences were derived from whole blood, sampled in connection with sensitization to the hapten diphenylcyclopropenone (DPC). The TCR comes from a young man with alopecia areata. Some clones in this sample may be carry-over from other donors' samples. V is TRBV12-3 or TRBV12-4 and J is TRBJ2-3; D remains unclear. CDR3 DNA sequence: TGTGCCAGCAGTCTCAGCATCGGCACAGATACGCAGTATTTT. Its translation: CASSLSIGTDTQYF.